This TCR beta chain was sequenced in a study of T-cell reconstitution after alpha-beta-depleted transplantation in children. This CDR3 is built from 14 residues. Deletions cut 5 bases from V and 7 bases from J, with 15 bases between. The germline gives CDR1 LNHNV, CDR2 YYDKDF (reference sequence). Unique molecular identifiers were incorporated during preparation of the TCRbeta library. TCRdb re-called the PCR reads through MiXCR, storing one row per CDR3 protein. Seen here are about 610,000 distinct CDR3 sequences, over 9.5% observed once, and the top ten hold about 4%. This clonotype was seen only a few times.

This TCR came from a human donor who donated a stem cell graft to a child with acute myeloid leukemia. The input for sequencing was PBMCs from the stem cell graft donor, taken from the stem cell graft. The chain carries TRBV15 and TRBJ1-5, with D possibly matching TRBD1 (6 bases). CDR3 amino acids: CATSLQGGKQPQHF. The CDR3 bases are TGTGCCACCAGCCTACAGGGTGGGAAACAGCCCCAGCATTTT.